This TCR beta chain is drawn from a study of blood T cell repertoires in COVID-19. Study in general: Sites across the United States, Italy and Spain contributed samples from acute and convalescent COVID-19.

CDR1 and CDR2 from the germline V gene are SGHRS and YFSETQ. This CDR3 contains 16 residues. Trimming cost V 4 bases and J 4 bases; bases outside gene matches: 6. Assay used: immunoSEQ multiplex PCR; TCRdb lists only in-frame clones, some missing. The data show under 350,000 clones, with roughly 80% seen just once and over 4.5% held by the top ten. The sequenced sample consisted of peripheral blood. The rearrangement uses TRBV5-1 and TRBJ2-2, with 11 bases aligning to TRBD1. The TCR comes from a man between 60 and 70 years old who had recovered from COVID-19. The CDR3 bases are TGCGCCAGCAGCGCGGGACAGGGGGTCGCCACCGGGGAGCTGTTTTTT. It yields the protein CASSAGQGVATGELFF.